The sequence of this T cell receptor beta chain was determined in a study of human T cells and chemical hapten exposure. TCRdb itself ran the RACE reads through MiXCR, one entry per CDR3 protein. The sample has tens of thousands of distinct CDR3 sequences; more than 9.5% are singletons. This clonotype occurred a few times. The V and J ends lost 4 bases and 7 bases respectively, with 10 bases between them. The CDR3 runs 12 residues. Germline V gene data show CDR1 as SGHAT and CDR2 as FQDESV (reference sequence). Time point here: patch test 2, 6 weeks after DPC sensitization. This sample's treatment: therapeutic diphenylcyclopropenone sensitization with weekly scalp DPC.

This chain joins TRBV11-1 and TRBJ1-1; D unclear. The input for sequencing was whole blood, taken in connection with sensitization to the hapten diphenylcyclopropenone (DPC). This clonotype was sampled from a man aged 40-49 years with alopecia areata. Some clones in this sample may be carry-over from other donors' samples. This chain's CDR3 is CASSSPAREAFF. Written as DNA, the CDR3 is TGTGCCAGCAGCTCACCGGCCCGTGAAGCTTTCTTT.